This TCR beta chain was sequenced in a study of shared clonotypes between healthy human individuals. Study-level results: Clonotype sharing among donors, it was expected, would be affected by sequencing depth. Few donors restricted represented genetic and exposure-history diversity.

This CDR3 region has 17 residues. Germline values: CDR1 SGHAT, CDR2 FQNNGV. Trimming left V 1 base short and J 4 bases short, with 17 bases between. Assay used: immunoSEQ multiplex PCR; TCRdb lists only in-frame clones, some missing. This sample has some 1.1 million clones, with around three quarters found just once. This clone has just one count. The target antigen is unknown. Donors had no recently reported acute infections or vaccinations and were HIV-negative. V and J are TRBV11-2 and TRBJ1-5; D unclear. This TCR came from a man aged 18 to 35 in good health. Some clones in this sample may be carry-over from other donors' samples. Sequencing was performed on memory CD4+ T cells from PBMCs. Subset defined: CD45RA-negative fraction. CDR3 region: CASSLGTGALGNQPQHF. Here the CDR3 DNA reads TGTGCCAGCAGCTTAGGGACCGGAGCTCTAGGAAATCAGCCCCAGCATTTT.